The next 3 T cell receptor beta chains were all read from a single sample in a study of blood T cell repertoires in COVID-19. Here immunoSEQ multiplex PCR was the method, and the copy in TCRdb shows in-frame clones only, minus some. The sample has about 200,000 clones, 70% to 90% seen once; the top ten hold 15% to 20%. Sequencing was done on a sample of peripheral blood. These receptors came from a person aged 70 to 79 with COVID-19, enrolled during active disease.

CDR3 in DNA: TGTGCCAGCAGCTCCCCGGGACAGACCTACGAGCAGTACTTC. It specifies CASSSPGQTYEQYF. The chain joins TRBV7-2 to TRBJ2-7, with TRBD1 matching over 7 bases. Per the germline V gene, CDR1 is SGHTA and CDR2 is FQGNSA. There are 14 residues in the CDR3. Trimming cost V 4 bases and J 2 bases; bases outside gene matches: 5.

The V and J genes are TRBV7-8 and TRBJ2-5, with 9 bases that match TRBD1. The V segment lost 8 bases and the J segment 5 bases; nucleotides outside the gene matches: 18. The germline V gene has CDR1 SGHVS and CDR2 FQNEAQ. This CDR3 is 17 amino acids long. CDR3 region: CASATKPGTGTGETQYF. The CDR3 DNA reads TGTGCCAGCGCCACAAAACCCGGGACAGGGACGGGGGAGACCCAGTACTTC.

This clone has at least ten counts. The CDR3 loop reads CASSLLVGAYNEQFF. The CDR3 DNA follows: TGTGCCAGCAGCTTGCTTGTGGGAGCGTACAATGAGCAGTTCTTC. The chain couples TRBV5-4 to TRBJ2-1; D is perhaps TRBD2 (5 bases). Germline V lookup: CDR1 SGHNT, CDR2 YYREEE (reference sequence). The CDR3 consists of 15 residues. V gave up 1 base and J gave up 4 bases, with 12 bases separating them.